Reported below is one TCR beta chain. This specimen includes other DNA sequences encoding the same CDR3. This entry is derived from a study of shared clonotypes between healthy human individuals. Measured with immunoSEQ multiplex PCR; TCRdb has only the in-frame clones, and not every one. The table has about 1 million clones, about 76% seen once. The sequence was collected from a man between 18 and 35 years old in good health. The sequencing input was memory CD4+ T cells sorted from blood. Subset defined: CD45RA-negative fraction.

Written as DNA, the CDR3 is TGTGCCAGCAGCCTGGGACAGGCCAACTACGAGCAGTACTTC. Amino acid sequence: CASSLGQANYEQYF. The rearrangement joins TRBV7-2 to TRBJ2-7; the match to TRBD1 covers 8 bases. The CDR3 totals 14 residues. Germline assignment: CDR1 SGHTA and CDR2 FQGNSA. The trim removed 5 bases at V and 3 bases at J, leaving 6 bases unmatched.